The 7 T cell receptor beta chains given below trace back to one sample, sequenced in a study of blood T cell repertoires in COVID-19 (dated by TCRdb to 2018 to 2021). The library was obtained by the immunoSEQ multiplex PCR assay. TCRdb retrieved this table from immuneACCESS and kept in-frame rearrangements only. Not all clones are present; in checked studies, unresolved V genes account for under half, and no reason is known for the remainder. The sample table records about 140,000 clones; roughly 80% of these occur just once. The ten largest clones take up about a tenth of the sample. The sample was peripheral blood. The source is a man aged 55 to 70 who had recovered from COVID-19.

In this sample, this clone turned up a few times. This rearrangement joins TRBV7-2 to TRBJ2-2, with 9 positions matching TRBD2. With V trimmed by 3 bases and J by 3 bases, 2 bases remained unmatched. This CDR3 has 15 amino acids. CDR1 is SGHTA, CDR2 FQGNSA, per germline. DNA of the CDR3: TGTGCCAGCAGCTTCCGACTAGCGGACACCGGGGAGCTGTTTTTT. Residues: CASSFRLADTGELFF.

The chain has TRBV9 and TRBJ2-2, with TRBD1 matching 8 bases. The CDR3 covers 16 residues. The germline gives CDR1 SGDLS, CDR2 YYNGEE. Trimming removed 3 bases from V and 6 bases from J; junction bases left unmatched: 10. CDR3 loop: CASSAVQGAGPGELFF. The CDR3 DNA reads as TGTGCCAGCAGCGCCGTTCAGGGGGCGGGTCCCGGGGAGCTGTTTTTT.

In this sample, this clone turned up once. The chain links TRBV15 to TRBJ1-3; D not certain. The CDR3 is made up of 16 amino acids. The germline V gene encodes CDR1 LNHNV and CDR2 YYDKDF (reference sequence). Trimming cost V 0 bases and J 3 bases, with 12 bases left between them. CDR3: CATSRDRQTRGNTIYF. CDR3 bases: TGTGCCACCAGCAGAGATAGGCAGACTCGTGGAAACACCATATATTTT.

CDR3 DNA: TGCAGCGTGAGGGGACTAGCGGGAGAGGGGCAGTTCTTC. Translation: CSVRGLAGEGQFF. This chain uses TRBV29-1 with TRBJ2-1; 14 nucleotides align to TRBD2. V trimming: 6 bases; J trimming: 12 bases; junction bases outside the gene matches: 7. Germline V gene data show CDR1 as SQVTM and CDR2 as ANQGSEA. This CDR3 comprises 13 residues.

This chain joins TRBV19 and TRBJ1-2; weak D call: TRBD1 (5 bases). Germline assignment: CDR1 LNHDA and CDR2 SQIVND (reference sequence). V gave up 7 bases and J gave up 4 bases, with 22 bases separating them. CDR3 length: 16 residues. CDR3 DNA sequence: TGTGCCAGTACGGAAGGCAGGTTCGCAAGGGGCTATGGCTACACCTTC. Residues: CASTEGRFARGYGYTF.

This clone showed up just a few times. The rearrangement links TRBV2 to TRBJ2-7, with 8 bases aligning to TRBD1. This CDR3 has 15 residues. The junction had 12 bases not matched to a gene; V was cut back by 6 bases and J by 5 bases. Germline lookup yields CDR1 SNHLY and CDR2 FYNNEI. The CDR3 loop is CASRRVGTGQHEQYF. DNA of the CDR3: TGTGCCAGCAGGAGGGTAGGGACAGGTCAGCACGAGCAGTACTTC.

This chain uses TRBV4-3 with TRBJ1-1; 7 bases are shared with TRBD1. CDR3 size: 15 residues. Germline-derived CDR1 and CDR2 are LGHNA and YSLEER. Germline trimming cut 1 base from V and 5 bases from J; bases unmatched to any gene: 7. CDR3 amino acids: CASSQVAGGSTEAFF. The CDR3 coding sequence is TGCGCCAGCAGCCAAGTCGCAGGGGGATCGACTGAAGCTTTCTTT.